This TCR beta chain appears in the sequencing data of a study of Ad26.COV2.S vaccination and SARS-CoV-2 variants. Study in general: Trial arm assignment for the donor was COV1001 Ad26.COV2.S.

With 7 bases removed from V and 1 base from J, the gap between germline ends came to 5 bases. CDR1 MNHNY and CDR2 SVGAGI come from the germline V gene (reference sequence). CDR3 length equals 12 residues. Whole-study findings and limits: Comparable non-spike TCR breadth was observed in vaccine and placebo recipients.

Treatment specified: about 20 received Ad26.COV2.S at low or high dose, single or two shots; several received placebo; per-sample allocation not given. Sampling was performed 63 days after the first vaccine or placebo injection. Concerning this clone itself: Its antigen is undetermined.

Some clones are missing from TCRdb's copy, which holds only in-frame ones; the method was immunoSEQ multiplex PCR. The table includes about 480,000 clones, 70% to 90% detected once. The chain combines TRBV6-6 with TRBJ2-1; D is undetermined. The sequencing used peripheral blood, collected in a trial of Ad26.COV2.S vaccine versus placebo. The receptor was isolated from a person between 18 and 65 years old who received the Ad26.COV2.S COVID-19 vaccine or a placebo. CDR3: CASMASYNEQFF. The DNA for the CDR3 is TGTGCCAGCATGGCTTCCTACAATGAGCAGTTCTTC.